This TCR beta chain was recorded in a study of naive and memory T cell subsets. Study findings and constraints: No ground truth validated the naive and memory repertoire findings.

CD4+ T cell IFNgamma after overnight CMV lysate exposure gave donor CMV status. Cells stained for CD3, CD4, CD8, CD45RA and CD27 were sorted into four subsets. Comments on this clonotype: What it binds is unknown.

CDR3 length: 14 residues. Germline V gives CDR1 SQVTM, CDR2 ANQGSEA. J gave up 4 bases and V 7 bases, and 7 bases lay outside the gene matches. Two oligonucleotides, mixed equimolar, formed the beta constant-region primer covering TRBC1 and TRBC2. TCRdb re-called the UMI-ligation and nested PCR reads through MiXCR, storing one row per CDR3 protein. The sample consists of approximately 82,000 distinct CDR3 sequences, around 6.5% of them appearing once. The sequencing input was central memory CD4+ T cells from blood. The sequence was collected from a human donor in good health. The rearrangement joins TRBV29-1 to TRBJ2-1, with 10 nucleotides matching TRBD2. The CDR3 sequence: CSGKERGGYNEQFF. For the CDR3, the DNA is TGCAGCGGTAAAGAGCGGGGGGGTTACAATGAGCAGTTCTTC.